This T cell receptor beta chain is from a study of blood T cell repertoires in COVID-19. This clone was seen just once. Assay: immunoSEQ multiplex PCR; the TCRdb copy retains only in-frame clones and omits some. Among 250,000 to 300,000 clones listed, 85% to 90% were seen once. Sample: peripheral blood. The TCR originated in a woman aged 30 to 39 with COVID-19, enrolled during active disease.

This CDR3 reads CASSVGGSNMNTEAFF. Here the CDR3 DNA reads TGTGCCAGCAGCGTAGGAGGGAGCAACATGAACACTGAAGCTTTCTTT. The rearrangement links TRBV9 to TRBJ1-1; D is unresolved. Germline values: CDR1 SGDLS, CDR2 YYNGEE. V shed 0 bases and J shed 0 bases, with 12 bases lying between them. CDR3 length: 16 amino acids.